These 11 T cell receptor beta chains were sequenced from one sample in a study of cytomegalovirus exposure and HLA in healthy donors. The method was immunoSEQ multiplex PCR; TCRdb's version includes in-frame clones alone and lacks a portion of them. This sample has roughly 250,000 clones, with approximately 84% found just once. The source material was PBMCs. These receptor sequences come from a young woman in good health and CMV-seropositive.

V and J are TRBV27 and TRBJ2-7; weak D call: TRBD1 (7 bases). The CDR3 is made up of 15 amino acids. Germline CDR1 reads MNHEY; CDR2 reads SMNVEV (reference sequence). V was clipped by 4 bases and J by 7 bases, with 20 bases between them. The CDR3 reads CASSYRGTATREQYF. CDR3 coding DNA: TGTGCCAGCAGTTACCGCGGGACAGCTACGAGGGAGCAGTACTTC.

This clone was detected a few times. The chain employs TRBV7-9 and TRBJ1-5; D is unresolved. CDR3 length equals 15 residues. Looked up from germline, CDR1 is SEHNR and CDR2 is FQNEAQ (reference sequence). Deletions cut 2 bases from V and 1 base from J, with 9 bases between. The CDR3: CASSLSHGSNQPQHF. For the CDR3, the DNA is TGTGCCAGCAGCTTATCGCACGGGAGCAATCAGCCCCAGCATTTT.

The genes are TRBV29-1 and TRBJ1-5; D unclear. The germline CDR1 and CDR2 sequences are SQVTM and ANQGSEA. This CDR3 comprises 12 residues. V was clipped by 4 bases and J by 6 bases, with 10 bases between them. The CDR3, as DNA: TGCAGCGTTGGAGGGAGCGGTCAGCCCCAGCATTTT. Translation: CSVGGSGQPQHF.

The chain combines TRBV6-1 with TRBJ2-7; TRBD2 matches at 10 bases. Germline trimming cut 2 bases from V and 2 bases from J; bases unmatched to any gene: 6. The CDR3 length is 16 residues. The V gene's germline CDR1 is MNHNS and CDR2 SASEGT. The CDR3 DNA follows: TGTGCCAGCAGTGAAACCCTAGCGGGAGACCCCTACGAGCAGTACTTC. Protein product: CASSETLAGDPYEQYF.

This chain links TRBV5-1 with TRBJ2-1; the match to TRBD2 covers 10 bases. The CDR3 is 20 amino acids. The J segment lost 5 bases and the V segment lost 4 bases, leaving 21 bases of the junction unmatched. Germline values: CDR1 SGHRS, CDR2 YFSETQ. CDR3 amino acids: CASSLLYWRTSGRPDNEQFF. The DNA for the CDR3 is TGCGCCAGCAGCCTGTTGTATTGGAGGACTAGCGGCCGTCCGGACAATGAGCAGTTCTTC.

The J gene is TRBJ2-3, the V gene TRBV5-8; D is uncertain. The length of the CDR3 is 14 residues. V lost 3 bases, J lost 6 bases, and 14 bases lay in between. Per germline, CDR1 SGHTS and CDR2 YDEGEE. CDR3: CASSSLVVRDTQYF. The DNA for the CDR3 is TGTGCCAGCAGCTCCCTAGTTGTAAGGGATACGCAGTATTTT.

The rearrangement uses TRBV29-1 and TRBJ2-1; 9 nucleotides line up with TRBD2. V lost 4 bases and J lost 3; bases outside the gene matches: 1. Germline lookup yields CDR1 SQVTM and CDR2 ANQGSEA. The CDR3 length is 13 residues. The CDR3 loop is CSVGLADYNEQFF. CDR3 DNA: TGCAGCGTTGGACTAGCGGACTACAATGAGCAGTTCTTC.

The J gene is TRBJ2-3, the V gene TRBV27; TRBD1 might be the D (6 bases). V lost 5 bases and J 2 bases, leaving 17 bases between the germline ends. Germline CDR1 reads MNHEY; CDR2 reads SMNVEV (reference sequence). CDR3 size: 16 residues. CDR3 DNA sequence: TGTGCCAGCAGTCCCCCAACAGGGTTAGCCACAGATACGCAGTATTTT. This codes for CASSPPTGLATDTQYF.

CDR3 in amino acids: CASSTGQPYEQYF. The CDR3 DNA reads as TGTGCCAGCAGCACGGGACAGCCCTACGAGCAGTACTTC. The chain carries TRBV27 and TRBJ2-7; 7 bases align to TRBD1. The V segment lost 6 bases and the J segment 2 bases; nucleotides outside the gene matches: 4. This CDR3 region has 13 residues. CDR1 MNHEY and CDR2 SMNVEV come from the germline V gene (reference sequence).

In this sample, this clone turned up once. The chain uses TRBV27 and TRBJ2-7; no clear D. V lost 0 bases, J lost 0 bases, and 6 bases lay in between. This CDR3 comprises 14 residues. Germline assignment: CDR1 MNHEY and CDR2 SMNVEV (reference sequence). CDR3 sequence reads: CASSLSQSSYEQYF. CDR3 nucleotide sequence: TGTGCCAGCAGTTTATCACAAAGCTCCTACGAGCAGTACTTC.

CDR3: CASSDRLAGDSEQYF. CDR3 coding DNA: TGTGCCAGCAGTGACCGACTAGCGGGAGATAGCGAGCAGTACTTC. This chain uses TRBV27 with TRBJ2-7; 12 nucleotides line up with TRBD2. The CDR3 extends over 15 amino acids. CDR1 MNHEY and CDR2 SMNVEV come from the germline V gene (reference sequence). V lost 5 bases, J lost 6 bases, and 8 bases stayed unmatched.